The 10 T cell receptor beta chains presented below share a single source sample, sequenced in a study of blood T cell repertoires in COVID-19. The repertoire was sequenced with immunoSEQ multiplex PCR; TCRdb's copy has only in-frame clones and lacks some. The table includes about 76,000 clones, around 83% detected once. The sample consisted of peripheral blood. These receptors originate from a man aged 55 to 70 with COVID-19, enrolled during active disease.

V and J are TRBV3-1 (or the pseudogene TRBV3-2) and TRBJ2-7; TRBD2 aligns across 7 bases. The CDR3 covers 17 residues. Germline assignment: CDR1 LGHDT and CDR2 YNNKEL (reference sequence). J gave up 2 bases and V 0 bases, and 10 bases lay outside the gene matches. This CDR3 reads CASSQDSGGGLTYEQYF. CDR3 sequence (DNA): TGTGCCAGCAGCCAAGATTCGGGCGGGGGTCTTACCTACGAGCAGTACTTC.

This clone was counted a single time. The chain joins TRBV28 to TRBJ2-3; tentative D call: TRBD1 (6 bases). V lost 6 bases, J lost 2 bases, and 12 bases lay in between. CDR1 is MDHEN and CDR2 is SYDVKM in the germline V gene. CDR3 length: 14 residues. As DNA, the CDR3 is TGTGCCAGCAGCCTGGACAGAAACACAGATACGCAGTATTTT. This gives the protein CASSLDRNTDTQYF.

CDR3 DNA sequence: TGTGCCAGCAGCCAAGAAGTCGGCAGACAGCTCAATCAGCCCCAGCATTTT. This codes for CASSQEVGRQLNQPQHF. V gene TRBV4-2 combines with J gene TRBJ1-5; tentatively, D is TRBD1 (5 bases). This CDR3 is built from 17 residues. V shed 0 bases and J shed 3 bases, with 15 bases lying between them. The germline V gene has CDR1 LGHNA and CDR2 YNFKEQ.

The rearrangement links TRBV6-5 to TRBJ1-2; 9 bases fit TRBD1. CDR3 length equals 14 residues. Per germline, CDR1 MNHEY and CDR2 SVGAGI. The V and J ends lost 5 bases and 1 base, in that order; junction bases with no gene match: 2. The CDR3 reads CASSQTGGNYGYTF. Here the CDR3 DNA reads TGTGCCAGCAGTCAGACAGGGGGTAACTATGGCTACACCTTC.

This chain uses TRBV21-1 with TRBJ2-7; no DNA check was done on the table's D call, TRBD1. TRBV21-1 is flagged as a pseudogene. This CDR3 is 14 amino acids long. The CDR3 DNA reads TGTGCCAGCAGCCCCAGGACAGCCTCCTACGAGCAGTACTTC. As protein: CASSPRTASYEQYF.

CDR3 protein: CASSWGQDFGELFF. CDR3 DNA sequence: TGTGCCAGCAGTTGGGGACAGGACTTCGGGGAGCTGTTTTTT. The chain uses TRBV28 and TRBJ2-2; 8 bases agree with TRBD1. Germline CDR1 is MDHEN and CDR2 is SYDVKM. This CDR3 is built from 14 residues. Losses at the gene ends were 4 bases for V and 7 bases for J; bases not matched to a gene: 5.

This chain connects TRBV10-3 to TRBJ2-3; TRBD2 agrees at 8 bases. CDR1 is ENHRY, CDR2 SYGVKD, per germline. This CDR3 has 15 amino acids. J lost 7 bases, V lost 3 bases, and 9 bases had no gene match. CDR3 nucleotides: TGTGCCATCAGTGACCTGGCGGGGGGCACGCATACGCAGTATTTT. The encoded protein is CAISDLAGGTHTQYF.

The J gene is TRBJ2-1, the V gene TRBV9; 11 nucleotides align to TRBD2. V gave up 4 bases and J gave up 4 bases; unmatched junction bases: 7. Germline-derived CDR1 and CDR2 are SGDLS and YYNGEE. The CDR3 is 16 amino acids. Here the CDR3 reads CASSLSGGAQYNEQFF. CDR3 sequence (DNA): TGTGCCAGCAGCCTTAGCGGGGGGGCACAGTACAATGAGCAGTTCTTC. Full variable domain (missing parts from reference TRBV9 and TRBJ2-1): DSGVTQTPKHLITATGQRVTLRCSPRSGDLSVYWYQQSLDQGLQFLIQYYNGEERAKGNILERFSAQQFPDLHSELNLSSLELGDSALYFCASSLSGGAQYNEQFFGPGTRLTVL.

This clone was counted ten times or more. The chain combines TRBV10-2 with TRBJ2-7, with 9 bases aligning to TRBD1. The CDR3 contains 14 residues. The V gene end was trimmed by 7 bases and the J gene end by 6 bases; junction bases not matched to a gene: 10. Germline V CDR1 and CDR2: WSHSY, SAAADI. CDR3 bases: TGCGCCAGCACGTGGGACAGGGTCAGTTCCGAGCAGTACTTC. Residues: CASTWDRVSSEQYF.

V gene TRBV19 combines with J gene TRBJ1-1; no firm D call. V shed 5 bases and J shed 7 bases, with 11 bases lying between them. The CDR3 has 12 amino acids. Germline lookup yields CDR1 LNHDA and CDR2 SQIVND (reference sequence). This CDR3 is CASSLSRFEAFF. The DNA for the CDR3 is TGTGCCAGTAGTCTGTCCAGATTTGAAGCTTTCTTT.